This T cell receptor beta chain was identified in a study of T cell responses to AZD1222 COVID-19 vaccine. Study outcomes and limitations: White British people made up most donors, females outnumbered males, and clonal diversity was possibly underestimated.

Repertoires were generated with immunoSEQ multiplex PCR, while TCRdb's copy carries only in-frame clones and drops some. The sample lists about 98,000 clones; approximately 90% were seen once. This CDR3 comprises 18 residues. CDR1 is SGHVS and CDR2 is FQNEAQ in the germline V gene. V lost 5 bases, J lost 3 bases, and 23 bases lay in between. Regarding this clone: Its cognate antigen is unknown.

The chain employs TRBV7-8 and TRBJ2-4, with D tentatively TRBD2 (7 bases). The sample here was peripheral blood, taken on day 0 of AZD1222 vaccination. The clonotype originates from an adult in good health. CDR3 sequence: CASSPIRPQGGGKNIQYF. The CDR3, as DNA: TGTGCCAGCAGCCCCATCCGCCCTCAGGGAGGGGGCAAAAACATTCAGTACTTC.